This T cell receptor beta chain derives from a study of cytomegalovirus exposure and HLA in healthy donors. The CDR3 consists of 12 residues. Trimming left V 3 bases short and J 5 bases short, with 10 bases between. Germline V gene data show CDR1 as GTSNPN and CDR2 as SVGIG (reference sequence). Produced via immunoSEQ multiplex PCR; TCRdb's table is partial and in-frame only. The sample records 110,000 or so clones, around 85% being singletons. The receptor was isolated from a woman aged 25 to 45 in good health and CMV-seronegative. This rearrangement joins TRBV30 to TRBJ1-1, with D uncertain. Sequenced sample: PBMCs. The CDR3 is CAWRVRETEAFF. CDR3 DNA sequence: TGTGCCTGGAGGGTACGGGAAACTGAAGCTTTCTTT.